The 18 T cell receptor beta chains presented below share a single source sample, sequenced in a study of T cell repertoires in cytomegalovirus infection. MiXCR, run by TCRdb on the reads, gives a single entry per CDR3 protein. Of around 340,000 distinct CDR3 sequences listed, roughly 29% were seen once; the top ten hold 20%. Their recognized antigens are unknown. Here the sequenced sample was cultured PBMCs, taken from culture after CMV antigen stimulation. The source of these receptors is a human donor in good health (CMV status not recorded). Some clones in this sample may be carry-over from other donors' samples.

The table lists this clonotype with a few counts. The V call is TRBV6-5, the J call TRBJ1-2; tentatively, D is TRBD1 (5 bases). This CDR3 is 14 amino acids long. CDR1 is MNHEY, CDR2 SVGAGI, per germline. V was clipped by 0 bases and J by 4 bases, with 9 bases between them. The CDR3 sequence: CASSYSRGTYGYTF. The CDR3 nucleotides read TGTGCCAGCAGTTACTCGAGAGGGACCTATGGCTACACCTTC.

The chain has TRBV6-6 and TRBJ1-6, with 9 bases aligning to TRBD1. Germline assignment: CDR1 MNHNY and CDR2 SVGAGI (reference sequence). Trimming at V came to 4 bases and at J to 5 bases, leaving 3 bases not matched to a gene. The CDR3 is 15 residues long. The chain's CDR3 is CASSLRQGDNSPLHF. The CDR3 bases are TGTGCCAGCAGTTTAAGACAGGGGGATAATTCACCCCTCCACTTT.

This chain joins TRBV2 and TRBJ1-1; D remains ambiguous. V lost 7 bases and J 2 bases, leaving 11 bases between the germline ends. This CDR3 region has 13 residues. The V gene's germline CDR1 is SNHLY and CDR2 FYNNEI. This CDR3 is CASTTYRNTEAFF. The CDR3 coding sequence is TGTGCCAGCACAACCTACAGAAACACTGAAGCTTTCTTT.

The chain carries TRBV5-1 and TRBJ2-7; 9 nucleotides match TRBD1. This CDR3 region has 14 residues. The V gene's germline CDR1 is SGHRS and CDR2 YFSETQ. Germline trimming cut 5 bases from V and 2 bases from J; bases unmatched to any gene: 5. The CDR3 DNA follows: TGCGCCAGCAGACTCACAGGGGGCCCCTACGAGCAGTACTTC. Translation: CASRLTGGPYEQYF.

The CDR3 DNA follows: TGTGCCAGTAGGGGTAACAGGGGGCAAGAGCCCCAGCATTTT. Translated, it gives CASRGNRGQEPQHF. The chain joins TRBV19 to TRBJ1-5; 9 nucleotides match TRBD1. Trimming removed 6 bases from V and 8 bases from J; junction bases left unmatched: 8. Germline V gene lookup returns CDR1 LNHDA and CDR2 SQIVND (reference sequence). The CDR3 totals 14 residues. Combining the CDR3 with reference TRBV19 and TRBJ1-5 gives the whole variable domain DGGITQSPKYLFRKEGQNVTLSCEQNLNHDAMYWYRQDPGQGLRLIYYSQIVNDFQKGDIAEGYSVSREKKESFPLTVTSAQKNPTAFYLCASRGNRGQEPQHFGDGTRLSIL.

The rearrangement uses TRBV3-1 and TRBJ2-7; no clear D. This CDR3 contains 14 residues. CDR1 LGHDT and CDR2 YNNKEL come from the germline V gene (reference sequence). V lost 1 base to trimming and J lost 1 base, with 8 bases between them. This CDR3 reads CASSQVDQSYEQYF. The DNA of the CDR3 is TGTGCCAGCAGCCAAGTCGATCAGTCCTACGAGCAGTACTTC.

This rearrangement joins TRBV27 to TRBJ1-4, with D possibly being TRBD1 (6 bases). The germline gives CDR1 MNHEY, CDR2 SMNVEV (reference sequence). This CDR3 is 15 amino acids long. V lost 5 bases, J lost 7 bases, and 17 bases lay in between. CDR3 region: CASSPTTGMFEKLFF. As DNA, the CDR3 is TGTGCCAGCAGTCCGACCACAGGGATGTTTGAAAAACTGTTTTTT. The full variable domain, with the rest looked up from reference TRBV27 and TRBJ1-4, is EAQVTQNPRYLITVTGKKLTVTCSQNMNHEYMSWYRQDPGLGLRQIYYSMNVEVTDKGDVPEGYKVSRKEKRNFPLILESPSPNQTSLYFCASSPTTGMFEKLFFGSGTQLSVL.

The chain recombines TRBV7-3 with TRBJ2-3; no clear D. V was pared by 3 bases and J by 2 bases, with 9 bases between. This CDR3 spans 14 amino acids. Germline lookup yields CDR1 SGHTA and CDR2 FQGTGA. CDR3 protein: CASSFQVSTDTQYF. The CDR3 bases are TGTGCCAGCAGCTTCCAGGTATCCACAGATACGCAGTATTTT.

This clonotype has more than one count but fewer than ten. The chain recombines TRBV11-3 with TRBJ2-1, with 8 bases identical to TRBD2. V shed 5 bases and J 7 bases; nucleotides not matched to a gene: 7. Germline lookup yields CDR1 SGHNT and CDR2 YENEEA. The CDR3 contains 14 residues. This CDR3 reads CASSGPGLDNEQFF. The CDR3 DNA reads TGTGCCAGCAGCGGCCCGGGACTAGATAATGAGCAGTTCTTC.

The chain uses TRBV11-3 and TRBJ2-7; either TRBD1 or TRBD2 may fit D (6 bases each). The CDR3 is 15 residues long. V gave up 6 bases and J gave up 3 bases, with 18 bases separating them. Germline CDR1 SGHNT, CDR2 YENEEA. CDR3 amino acids: CASSSHGGSSYEQYF. The CDR3 bases are TGTGCCAGCAGTTCCCACGGGGGCAGTAGCTACGAGCAGTACTTC.

This sequence joins TRBV6-5 and TRBJ2-1; 7 bases line up with TRBD2. The CDR3 is 18 amino acids. Germline assignment: CDR1 MNHEY and CDR2 SVGAGI. V was clipped by 0 bases and J by 0 bases; unmatched bases: 8. The CDR3 bases are TGTGCCAGCAGTTACTCGAGCGGGGATCTCCACTCCTACAATGAGCAGTTCTTC. It encodes CASSYSSGDLHSYNEQFF.

The chain has TRBV27 and TRBJ1-1; weak D call: TRBD1 (5 bases). The CDR3 is 15 amino acids. Looked up from germline, CDR1 is MNHEY and CDR2 is SMNVEV (reference sequence). Trimming removed 4 bases from V and 3 bases from J, with 15 bases in between. Here the CDR3 DNA reads TGTGCCAGCAGTTCCCCCGGTAGGGGCGACACTGAAGCTTTCTTT. Translation: CASSSPGRGDTEAFF.

This clonotype was counted once. The chain has TRBV6-8 and TRBJ2-3; D gene unclear. The CDR3 is made up of 15 amino acids. Per the germline V gene, CDR1 is MNHGY and CDR2 is SAAAGT. V lost 5 bases and J 2 bases, leaving 14 bases between the germline ends. The DNA for the CDR3 is TGTGCCAGCAGTGTATACCCCCAGGTCACAGATACGCAGTATTTT. This gives the protein CASSVYPQVTDTQYF.

This clonotype was seen at least ten times. The V gene is TRBV7-8, the J gene TRBJ2-7; 14 bases match TRBD2. J gave up 0 bases and V 6 bases, and 7 bases lay outside the gene matches. CDR3 length equals 17 residues. Germline CDR1 reads SGHVS; CDR2 reads FQNEAQ. The CDR3 protein is CASSQGLAGVFSYEQYF. CDR3 nucleotides: TGTGCCAGCAGTCAGGGACTAGCGGGAGTGTTCTCCTACGAGCAGTACTTC.

This clonotype was counted only a few times. The rearrangement uses TRBV7-3 and TRBJ1-1; D gene uncertain. V lost 0 bases to trimming and J lost 0 bases, with 8 bases between them. The CDR3 has 15 amino acids. Germline V gene lookup returns CDR1 SGHTA and CDR2 FQGTGA. In DNA, the CDR3 is TGTGCCAGCAGCTTAACCCCCGGGGTGAACACTGAAGCTTTCTTT. Translated: CASSLTPGVNTEAFF.

This chain uses TRBV28 with TRBJ1-3; 8 nucleotides align to TRBD1. Germline V lookup: CDR1 MDHEN, CDR2 SYDVKM. The CDR3 consists of 16 residues. With 4 bases clipped from V and 9 bases from J, the junction kept 14 bases outside the gene matches. The CDR3 protein is CASSYSGQAPRGTIYF. CDR3 DNA sequence: TGTGCCAGCAGTTACTCGGGACAGGCACCCCGAGGCACCATATATTTT.

The rearrangement links TRBV6-5 to TRBJ2-2; TRBD2 might be the D (5 bases). The V and J ends lost 2 bases and 7 bases respectively, with 14 bases between them. Germline V lookup: CDR1 MNHEY, CDR2 SVGAGI. CDR3 length: 15 amino acids. Written as DNA, the CDR3 is TGTGCCAGCAGTTACCAAGTTAGCGTAGGCGGGGAGCTGTTTTTT. Translated: CASSYQVSVGGELFF.

Note on this clonotype: The junction departs from germline at one end; a sequencing error may be responsible. The chain joins TRBV12-5 to TRBJ1-2, with D possibly being TRBD1 (6 bases). CDR1 and CDR2 (germline): LGHNT, FRNRAP. This CDR3 comprises 13 residues. CDR3 nucleotides: TGTGCTAGTGGTTTGGTAGGAGAGGGGGACGGGTTCTTC. This gives the protein CASGLVGEGDGFF.